The 20 T cell receptor beta chains below were found in one sample sequenced in a study of a mutant IDH1 vaccine in newly diagnosed glioma (dated by TCRdb to about 2021). The library was produced with the immunoSEQ multiplex PCR assay. TCRdb holds this immuneACCESS table with in-frame rearrangements only. Some clones are missing; in checked studies, unresolved V genes explain under half, and the rest has no known cause. The sample table contains 60,000 or so clones; only one count was recorded for around 80% of them. Jointly, the top ten make up around 7.4% of the sample. These receptors have no identified antigens. In light of the paper, this sample's time point label describes: week 5, during vaccination. Each vaccine dose was 300 ug of a 20-mer mutant IDH1 peptide in Montanide, given subcutaneously with topical imiquimod. The material was PBMCs, obtained from a glioma patient whose treatment included an IDH1 peptide vaccine. The receptors derive from a woman between 50 and 59 years old with glioma.

Written as DNA, the CDR3 is TGTGCCAGCATCCCGACTAGTCTTGGCACAGATACGCAGTATTTT. This encodes CASIPTSLGTDTQYF. The V and J genes are TRBV5-5 and TRBJ2-3; TRBD2 is a possible D gene (6 bases). Trimming pared 6 bases from V and 1 base from J, leaving 15 bases between. Germline V CDR1 and CDR2: SGHKS, YYEKEE (reference sequence). The CDR3 is 15 amino acids.

The J gene is TRBJ1-6, the V gene TRBV9; the D is unclear. The CDR3 is 15 amino acids. The germline gives CDR1 SGDLS, CDR2 YYNGEE. Trimming cost V 3 bases and J 10 bases, with 17 bases left between them. This CDR3 is CASSAGIGVRSPLHF. CDR3 DNA sequence: TGTGCCAGCAGCGCGGGAATCGGGGTCAGGTCACCCCTCCACTTT.

The chain is built from TRBV6-1 and TRBJ2-1, with D perhaps matching TRBD2 (5 bases). Germline CDR1 and CDR2: MNHNS and SASEGT. The V end lost 6 bases, the J end lost 4 bases, and 16 bases lay between the germline ends. This CDR3 region has 15 residues. This CDR3 reads CASSGEQPGYNEQFF. The DNA for the CDR3 is TGTGCCAGCAGCGGGGAGCAGCCGGGGTACAATGAGCAGTTCTTC.

This clone has more than one count but fewer than ten. The chain carries TRBV29-1 and TRBJ1-1; D unclear. V was shortened by 7 bases and J by 5 bases, with 17 bases between the two germline ends. Germline values: CDR1 SQVTM, CDR2 ANQGSEA. The CDR3 sequence is 13 residues long. The CDR3 nucleotides read TGCAGCGCCGGGGAAGGGTCGTTTACTGAAGCTTTCTTT. Amino acids: CSAGEGSFTEAFF.

The chain carries TRBV7-6 and TRBJ2-2; 7 bases match TRBD1. J gave up 5 bases and V 3 bases, and 12 bases lay outside the gene matches. There are 17 residues in the CDR3. Germline assignment: CDR1 SGHVS and CDR2 FNYEAQ. CDR3 loop: CASSFPSEGARTGELFF. The CDR3 region has the DNA TGTGCCAGCAGCTTCCCCTCAGAGGGGGCGCGGACCGGGGAGCTGTTTTTT.

The chain is built from TRBV5-8 and TRBJ1-5; D gene unclear. The germline V and J ends were trimmed by 2 bases and 2 bases, with 8 bases remaining between them. The CDR3 totals 14 residues. Germline CDR1 and CDR2: SGHTS and YDEGEE. The CDR3 sequence: CASSLRSGNQPQHF. The DNA for the CDR3 is TGTGCCAGCAGCTTACGAAGTGGCAATCAGCCCCAGCATTTT.

CDR3 DNA: TGCGCCAGCAGCCAACTTGTTTCCTACGAGCAGTACTTC. Encoded protein: CASSQLVSYEQYF. The chain uses TRBV4-3 and TRBJ2-7; D is unclear. Germline values: CDR1 LGHNA, CDR2 YSLEER. Between the trimmed V and J ends, which lost 2 bases and 1 base, there was a span of 6 bases. The CDR3 is 13 amino acids.

CDR3 sequence (DNA): TGCGCCAGCAGCCAAGATAGGGGCCCGATGAGGAATGAGCAGTTCTTC. It specifies CASSQDRGPMRNEQFF. The V gene is TRBV4-3, the J gene TRBJ2-1; possible D gene TRBD1, 5 bases. The CDR3 has 16 residues. V was clipped by 0 bases and J by 7 bases, with 16 bases between them. Germline V gene lookup returns CDR1 LGHNA and CDR2 YSLEER.

The V call is TRBV5-1, the J call TRBJ1-1, with a possible D match to TRBD1 (5 bases). The CDR3 is made up of 13 amino acids. V was pared by 5 bases and J by 4 bases, with 12 bases between. The germline V gene encodes CDR1 SGHRS and CDR2 YFSETQ. CDR3 bases: TGCGCCAGCAGACAAATTACAGGCACTGAAGCTTTCTTT. Amino acid sequence: CASRQITGTEAFF.

J is TRBJ1-5 and V is TRBV7-2; 7 positions match TRBD1. CDR3 length equals 15 residues. Germline V gene lookup returns CDR1 SGHTA and CDR2 FQGNSA. J lost 5 bases, V lost 5 bases, and 9 bases had no gene match. CDR3 coding DNA: TGTGCCAGCAGCCGAGCGGGACAGAATCATCAGCCCCAGCATTTT. This translates into CASSRAGQNHQPQHF.

The chain employs TRBV30 and TRBJ1-4; no reliable D call. V lost 8 bases and J lost 0, with 16 bases in between. The CDR3 is 15 amino acids. Germline V gene lookup returns CDR1 GTSNPN and CDR2 SVGIG (reference sequence). This CDR3 is CAGKREGTTNEKLFF. The CDR3 DNA reads TGTGCCGGCAAACGCGAGGGAACAACTAATGAAAAACTGTTTTTT.

This chain links TRBV14 with TRBJ1-2; D remains ambiguous. V lost 4 bases and J lost 7, with 16 bases in between. CDR3 length: 14 amino acids. Germline V gives CDR1 SGHDN, CDR2 FVKESK. CDR3 in amino acids: CASSLGGIQSGYTF. The CDR3 coding sequence is TGTGCCAGCAGCCTTGGAGGGATTCAGAGTGGCTACACCTTC. Looking up the rest from reference TRBV14 and TRBJ1-2 gives the full variable domain: EAGVTQFPSHSVIEKGQTVTLRCDPISGHDNLYWYRRVMGKEIKFLLHFVKESKQDESGMPNNRFLAERTGGTYSTLKVQPAELEDSGVYFCASSLGGIQSGYTFGSGTRLTVV.

This sequence joins TRBV10-3 and TRBJ1-4, with a possible D match to TRBD1 (5 bases). This CDR3 spans 16 amino acids. V shed 3 bases and J shed 8 bases, with 19 bases lying between them. Germline V gives CDR1 ENHRY, CDR2 SYGVKD. CDR3 nucleotides: TGTGCCATCAGTGACCCGGGGGAGGCAAAACCGGAAAAACTGTTTTTT. Amino acid sequence: CAISDPGEAKPEKLFF.

The chain couples TRBV25-1 to TRBJ1-4; a possible D gene is TRBD1 (5 bases). Trimming removed 5 bases at V and 1 base at J, with 11 bases between. Germline V gives CDR1 MGHDK, CDR2 SYGVNS. This CDR3 is built from 15 residues. This CDR3 reads CASSPPGVTNEKLFF. CDR3 coding DNA: TGTGCCAGCAGTCCTCCGGGGGTAACTAATGAAAAACTGTTTTTT.

The V call is TRBV6-6, the J call TRBJ2-7, with D possibly matching TRBD1 (6 bases). Germline assignment: CDR1 MNHNY and CDR2 SVGAGI (reference sequence). Trimming took 6 bases from V and 6 from J, leaving 15 bases between them. There are 13 residues in the CDR3. The CDR3 loop is CASRGQLAGEQYF. The CDR3 DNA reads TGTGCCAGCAGGGGACAACTCGCTGGCGAGCAGTACTTC.

V and J are TRBV6-1 and TRBJ1-3, with a tentative D call TRBD1 (5 bases). Germline lookup yields CDR1 MNHNS and CDR2 SASEGT. The V end lost 7 bases, the J end lost 0 bases, and 10 bases lay between the germline ends. The CDR3 extends over 14 amino acids. The CDR3 coding sequence is TGTGCCAGCACCAGGGAAATCTCTGGAAACACCATATATTTT. The encoded protein is CASTREISGNTIYF.

V is TRBV2 and J is TRBJ1-5, with 12 bases fitting TRBD1. In germline, CDR1 is SNHLY, CDR2 FYNNEI. V was pared by 6 bases and J by 5 bases, with 8 bases of the junction left unmatched. CDR3 length equals 16 residues. The DNA for the CDR3 is TGTGCCAGCAGCACTCCGGGACAGGGGGCACATCAGCCCCAGCATTTT. Its translation: CASSTPGQGAHQPQHF.

This sequence joins TRBV7-9 and TRBJ1-2, with a tentative D call TRBD1 (6 bases). The CDR3 is 14 residues long. Germline loops: CDR1 SEHNR, CDR2 FQNEAQ (reference sequence). Trimming pared 4 bases from V and 6 bases from J, leaving 15 bases between. CDR3 sequence (DNA): TGTGCCAGCAGCTCCAAGGGGGAGTCGGATGGCTACACCTTC. Residues: CASSSKGESDGYTF.

The rearrangement joins TRBV4-2 to TRBJ1-2; tentatively, D is TRBD1 (6 bases). This CDR3 is built from 14 residues. Trimming stripped 1 base from V and 10 bases from J, with 16 bases between. The germline V gene has CDR1 LGHNA and CDR2 YNFKEQ. CDR3 bases: TGTGCCAGCAGCCAAGCAACCCAGGGGTCTGACTACACCTTC. Its protein is CASSQATQGSDYTF.

The genes are TRBV5-1 and TRBJ2-1; the D call may be TRBD1 or TRBD2 (5 bases each). Germline values: CDR1 SGHRS, CDR2 YFSETQ. V shed 3 bases and J shed 2 bases, with 15 bases lying between them. This CDR3 comprises 16 residues. CDR3 DNA sequence: TGCGCCAGCAGCTCCGGGACGACGGCGACCTACAATGAGCAGTTCTTC. Protein: CASSSGTTATYNEQFF.